This entry concerns a single TCR beta chain. What it binds is unknown. Use of 60 Vbeta and 13 Jbeta primers characterized the PCR. Libraries were prepared by immunoSEQ multiplex PCR; TCRdb keeps only in-frame clonotypes and omits some of them. This repertoire shows over 150,000 clones, 80% to 90% found once; its top ten account for around 14%. The CDR3 has 15 residues. Trimming pared 10 bases from V and 3 bases from J, leaving 19 bases between. The V gene's germline CDR1 is SNHLY and CDR2 FYNNEI. The data originate from a study of cytomegalovirus exposure and HLA in healthy donors. Overall study findings and caveats: In a later analysis, TCR beta V- and J-gene trimming showed a link to a missense DCLRE1C variant. Researchers catalogued 150 or so TCR beta chains as cytomegalovirus-associated.

This receptor was taken from a woman aged 50 to 60 in good health and CMV-seronegative. The chain carries TRBV2 and TRBJ2-1; D is unclear. The material sequenced was PBMCs. Written as DNA, the CDR3 is TGTGCCACCTCGCTAGGTGGGTTTGGCTACAATGAGCAGTTCTTC. Translation gives CATSLGGFGYNEQFF.